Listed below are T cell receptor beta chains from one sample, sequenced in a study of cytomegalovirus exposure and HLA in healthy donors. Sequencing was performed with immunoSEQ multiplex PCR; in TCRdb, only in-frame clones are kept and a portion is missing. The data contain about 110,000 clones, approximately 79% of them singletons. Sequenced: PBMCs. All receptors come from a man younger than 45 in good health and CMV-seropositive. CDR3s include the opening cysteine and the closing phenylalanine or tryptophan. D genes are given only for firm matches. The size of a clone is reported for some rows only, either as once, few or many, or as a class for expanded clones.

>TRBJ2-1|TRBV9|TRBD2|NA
CASSVVISGGLDEQFF
TGTGCCAGCAGCGTAGTTATTAGCGGGGGGCTTGATGAGCAGTTCTTC
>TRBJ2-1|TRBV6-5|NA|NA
CASSYSGLDNEQFF
TGTGCCAGCAGTTACTCGGGGCTAGACAATGAGCAGTTCTTC
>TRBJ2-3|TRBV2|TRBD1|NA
CASSDTTGARDTRYF
TGTGCCAGCAGTGATACGACAGGGGCTAGAGATACGCGGTATTTT
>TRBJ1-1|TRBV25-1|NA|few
CASSELETEAFF
TGTGCCAGCAGTGAATTGGAGACTGAAGCTTTCTTT
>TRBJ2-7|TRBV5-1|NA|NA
CASTNVRGHEQYF
TGCGCCAGCACCAACGTTAGGGGCCACGAGCAGTACTTC
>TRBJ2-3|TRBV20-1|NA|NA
CSALGGNTQYF
TGCAGTGCCTTAGGAGGAAATACGCAGTATTTT
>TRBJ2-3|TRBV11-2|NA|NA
CASSLIRTGGGTDTQYF
TGTGCCAGCAGCTTAATTAGGACGGGGGGCGGAACAGATACGCAGTATTTT
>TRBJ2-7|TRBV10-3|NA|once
CAISEGPPTGEQYF
TGTGCCATCAGTGAGGGCCCACCGACTGGCGAGCAGTACTTC
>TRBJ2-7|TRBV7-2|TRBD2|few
CASSLDLAGSYEQYF
TGTGCCAGCAGCTTAGACCTAGCGGGCTCCTACGAGCAGTACTTC
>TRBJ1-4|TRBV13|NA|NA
CASSLGRRQLFF
TGTGCCAGCAGCTTAGGGCGCAGGCAACTGTTTTTT
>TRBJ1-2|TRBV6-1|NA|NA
CASSPVRVANYGYTF
TGTGCCAGCAGCCCCGTGCGGGTTGCTAACTATGGCTACACCTTC
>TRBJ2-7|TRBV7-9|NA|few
CASSLSLRYYEQYF
TGTGCCAGCAGCTTAAGTTTGAGATACTACGAGCAGTACTTC
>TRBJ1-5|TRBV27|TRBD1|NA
CASSPGTGGNQPQHF
TGTGCCAGCAGTCCCGGGACAGGGGGGAATCAGCCCCAGCATTTT
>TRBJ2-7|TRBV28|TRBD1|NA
CASSFPDRGRNEQYF
TGTGCCAGCAGTTTTCCCGACAGGGGGCGCAACGAGCAGTACTTC
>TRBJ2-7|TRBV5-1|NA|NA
CASSLGRQGLSNHEQYF
TGCGCCAGCAGCTTGGGGCGTCAGGGGCTATCGAACCACGAGCAGTACTTC
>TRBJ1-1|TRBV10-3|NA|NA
CAISEQRVGANTEAFF
TGTGCCATCAGTGAGCAGAGAGTAGGGGCGAACACTGAAGCTTTCTTT
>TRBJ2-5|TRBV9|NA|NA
CASSAPDGKETQYF
TGTGCCAGCAGCGCCCCGGACGGGAAAGAGACCCAGTACTTC
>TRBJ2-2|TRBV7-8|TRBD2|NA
CASSSIWTSGGTNTGELFF
TGTGCCAGCAGCTCCATCTGGACTAGCGGGGGAACGAACACCGGGGAGCTGTTTTTT
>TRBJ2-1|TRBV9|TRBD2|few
CASKEEWTSGGNSYNEQFF
TGTGCCAGCAAAGAAGAGTGGACTAGCGGGGGGAACTCCTACAATGAGCAGTTCTTC
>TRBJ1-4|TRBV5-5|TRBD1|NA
CASSRTGGDEKLFF
TGTGCCAGCAGCCGGACAGGGGGCGATGAAAAACTGTTTTTT
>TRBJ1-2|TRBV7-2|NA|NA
CASSFSYGYTF
TGTGCCAGCAGCTTCTCCTATGGCTACACCTTC
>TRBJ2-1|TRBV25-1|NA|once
CASSVSGYNEQFF
TGTGCCAGCAGTGTGTCGGGTTACAATGAGCAGTTCTTC
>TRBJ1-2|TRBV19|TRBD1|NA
CASSSLGGFGYTF
TGTGCCAGTAGCTCCTTAGGGGGCTTTGGCTACACCTTC
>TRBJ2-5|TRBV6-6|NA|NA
CASSSAGWGQETQYF
TGTGCCAGCAGTTCGGCAGGGTGGGGTCAAGAGACCCAGTACTTC
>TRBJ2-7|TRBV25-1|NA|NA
CASSETGFSYEQYF
TGTGCCAGCAGTGAAACAGGGTTCTCCTACGAGCAGTACTTC
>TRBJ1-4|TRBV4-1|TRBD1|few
CASSPQGTWVTNEKLFF
TGCGCCAGCAGCCCACAGGGGACCTGGGTAACTAATGAAAAACTGTTTTTT
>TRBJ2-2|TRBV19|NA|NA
CASSIMTASLQNTGELFF
TGTGCCAGTAGTATAATGACAGCGTCACTTCAGAACACCGGGGAGCTGTTTTTT
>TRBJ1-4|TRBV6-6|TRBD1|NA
CASTGQGEVEGEKLFF
TGTGCCAGCACGGGACAGGGGGAAGTGGAAGGGGAAAAACTGTTTTTT
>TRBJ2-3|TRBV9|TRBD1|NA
CASSVTGADQDTQYF
TGTGCCAGCAGCGTAACAGGGGCGGATCAAGATACGCAGTATTTT
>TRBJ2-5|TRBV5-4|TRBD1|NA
CASKRTGRETQYF
TGTGCCAGCAAAAGGACAGGGAGAGAGACCCAGTACTTC
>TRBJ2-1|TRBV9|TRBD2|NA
CASSIMGGGDNEQFF
TGTGCCAGCAGCATCATGGGGGGGGGTGACAATGAGCAGTTCTTC
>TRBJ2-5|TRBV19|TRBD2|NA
CASTPAGGGETQYF
TGTGCCAGTACCCCGGCGGGGGGCGGAGAGACCCAGTACTTC
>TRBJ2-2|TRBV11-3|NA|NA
CASSLVGTNTGELFF
TGTGCCAGCAGCTTAGTCGGGACAAACACCGGGGAGCTGTTTTTT
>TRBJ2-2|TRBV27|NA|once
CASSLSREAGELFF
TGTGCCAGCAGTTTATCCCGCGAGGCCGGGGAGCTGTTTTTT
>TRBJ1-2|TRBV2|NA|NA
CASSSDRTGGYTF
TGTGCCAGCAGTAGCGACAGGACGGGGGGCTACACCTTC
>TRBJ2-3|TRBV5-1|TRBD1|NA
CASSQDRQGMADTQYF
TGCGCCAGCAGCCAAGATCGACAGGGGATGGCAGATACGCAGTATTTT
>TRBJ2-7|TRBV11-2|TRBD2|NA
CASSPGLVGYEQYF
TGTGCCAGCAGCCCAGGACTAGTCGGCTACGAGCAGTACTTC
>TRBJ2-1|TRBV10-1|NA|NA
CASSDERSSYNEQFF
TGCGCCAGCAGTGACGAGAGAAGCTCCTACAATGAGCAGTTCTTC
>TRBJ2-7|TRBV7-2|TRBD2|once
CASSLVGGGYEQYF
TGTGCCAGCAGCTTAGTCGGGGGGGGATACGAGCAGTACTTC
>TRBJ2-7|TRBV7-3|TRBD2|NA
CASSRGTNYEQYF
TGTGCCAGCAGCCGAGGGACTAACTACGAGCAGTACTTC